A single sample gave rise to the 8 T cell receptor beta chains below, sequenced in a study of shared clonotypes between healthy human individuals. Libraries were prepared by immunoSEQ multiplex PCR; TCRdb keeps only in-frame clonotypes and omits some of them. Seen here are 2 million to 2.5 million clones, approximately 90% observed once, and the top ten hold approximately 0.39%. Input material: naive CD4+ T cells from PBMCs. Specified subset: CD45RA+ positively selected. The receptor source for this set is a young man in good health. Some clones in this sample may be carry-over from other donors' samples.

This rearrangement joins TRBV6-1 to TRBJ2-3, with TRBD1 identical over 7 bases. This CDR3 is built from 15 residues. Germline CDR1 MNHNS, CDR2 SASEGT. V dropped 8 bases and J dropped 0; count of bases not matched to a gene: 8. Written as DNA, the CDR3 is TGTGCCAGCGGAAACAGGGGAACTAGCACAGATACGCAGTATTTT. The encoded protein is CASGNRGTSTDTQYF.

This clone was counted once. The J gene is TRBJ2-7, the V gene TRBV5-1, with TRBD1 identical over 8 bases. V gave up 4 bases and J gave up 2 bases; unmatched junction bases: 8. Looked up from germline, CDR1 is SGHRS and CDR2 is YFSETQ. The CDR3 totals 15 residues. DNA of the CDR3: TGCGCCAGCAGCCTTCGGGACAGGTCTACCTACGAGCAGTACTTC. Its translation: CASSLRDRSTYEQYF. The full variable domain, its missing parts supplied by reference TRBV5-1 and TRBJ2-7, is KAGVTQTPRYLIKTRGQQVTLSCSPISGHRSVSWYQQTPGQGLQFLFEYFSETQRNKGNFPGRFSGRQFSNSRSEMNVSTLELGDSALYLCASSLRDRSTYEQYFGPGTRLTVT.

The chain is built from TRBV19 and TRBJ1-5; D not resolved. Germline CDR1 is LNHDA and CDR2 is SQIVND (reference sequence). V was pared by 6 bases and J by 4 bases, with 16 bases between. This CDR3 region has 15 residues. DNA of the CDR3: TGTGCCAGTAGGCCTCCCGACTCTCCAAATCAGCCCCAGCATTTT. This encodes CASRPPDSPNQPQHF.

Notes on this clone: Different DNA sequences within this sample yield the same CDR3. This chain uses TRBV5-4 with TRBJ2-5; no clear D gene. Germline V lookup: CDR1 SGHNT, CDR2 YYREEE (reference sequence). Trimming took 1 base from V and 4 from J, leaving 5 bases between them. This CDR3 is 12 amino acids long. The CDR3 DNA follows: TGTGCCAGCAGCTTGAGGCGAGAGACCCAGTACTTC. This gives the protein CASSLRRETQYF.

The gene calls are TRBV9 and TRBJ2-2, with a tentative D call TRBD1 (6 bases). The CDR3 spans 15 residues. Trimming pared 0 bases from V and 4 bases from J, leaving 10 bases between. Germline V CDR1 and CDR2: SGDLS, YYNGEE. CDR3 loop: CASSVVGGPTGELFF. The CDR3 DNA sequence: TGTGCCAGCAGCGTAGTTGGGGGCCCCACCGGGGAGCTGTTTTTT.

This chain joins TRBV18 and TRBJ1-5; no clear D. The CDR3 runs 14 residues. V lost 2 bases to trimming and J lost 3 bases, with 8 bases between them. Germline assignment: CDR1 KGHSH and CDR2 LQKENI. This CDR3 is CASSPGRLNQPQHF. The CDR3 coding sequence is TGTGCCAGCTCACCAGGACGGCTCAATCAGCCCCAGCATTTT. The entire variable domain, with the rest obtained from reference TRBV18 and TRBJ1-5, is as follows: NAGVMQNPRHLVRRRGQEARLRCSPMKGHSHVYWYRQLPEEGLKFMVYLQKENIIDESGMPKERFSAEFPKEGPSILRIQQVVRGDSAAYFCASSPGRLNQPQHFGDGTRLSIL.

Comment on this clone: Just one base apart from a much larger clone, this may be a read error. The V gene is TRBV5-1, the J gene TRBJ2-7; TRBD1 aligns across 7 bases. Trimming took 4 bases from V and 2 from J; bases not matched to a gene: 6. This CDR3 contains 14 residues. In germline, CDR1 is SGHRS, CDR2 YFSETQ. The CDR3: CASSQRTGPYEQYF. CDR3 DNA sequence: TGCGCCAGCAGCCAAAGGACAGGTCCCTACGAGCAGTACTTC.

The V and J genes are TRBV28 and TRBJ2-7, with D perhaps matching TRBD1 (5 bases). The CDR3 spans 16 residues. V lost 6 bases and J lost 6, with 24 bases in between. Germline CDR1 and CDR2: MDHEN and SYDVKM. The CDR3 DNA sequence: TGTGCCAGCAGATACTCGACAGTTTACCGTTGGGGCGAGCAGTACTTC. This encodes CASRYSTVYRWGEQYF.